The clone carrying this T cell receptor (beta chain) was counted only a few times. Its antigen is unknown. This sample stems from a study of beta chain features in type 1 diabetes. The study's findings and limits: TCRB CDR3 length was moderately but significantly reduced in all four CD4+ subsets of Type 1 diabetes patients.

CD4+ cells of the naive, central memory, regulatory and stem cell-like memory types were sorted via CD45RO/CCR7/CD25/CD127/CD95/CD27. Trimming took off 1 base at V and 5 bases at J, with 12 bases between the two ends. CDR1 SGHTA and CDR2 FQGNSA come from the germline V gene. This CDR3 region has 15 residues. Since all of the isolated RNA was reverse transcribed, expressed TCRB transcripts were what got sequenced. Assay: immunoSEQ multiplex PCR; the TCRdb copy retains only in-frame clones and omits some. The sample records fewer than 350,000 clones, about 15% being singletons. The rearrangement links TRBV7-2 to TRBJ1-5; no reliable D call. The receptor comes from a man aged 18 to 30 with type 1 diabetes. Sequenced: naive CD4+ T cells from blood. CDR3: CASSLGGQIHQPQHF. For the CDR3, the DNA is TGTGCCAGCAGCTTAGGCGGCCAGATCCATCAGCCCCAGCATTTT.